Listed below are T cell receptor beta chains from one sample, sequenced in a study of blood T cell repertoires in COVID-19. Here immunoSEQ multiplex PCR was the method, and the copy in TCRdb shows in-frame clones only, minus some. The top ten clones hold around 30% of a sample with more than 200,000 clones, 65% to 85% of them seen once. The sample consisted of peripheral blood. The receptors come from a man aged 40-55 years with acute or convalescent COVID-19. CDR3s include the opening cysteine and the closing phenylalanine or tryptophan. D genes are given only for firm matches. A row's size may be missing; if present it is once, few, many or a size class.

CASSSARLTNGYTF	TGTGCCAGCAGCTCGGCCCGACTTACTAATGGCTACACCTTC	.	.	TRBV2	TRBJ1-2
CSASSGFEAYNEQFF	TGCAGTGCTAGTTCCGGGTTTGAAGCCTACAATGAGCAGTTCTTC	.	.	TRBV20-1	TRBJ2-1
CASSSGTSGRWYEQYF	TGTGCCAGCAGTTCAGGGACTAGCGGGAGGTGGTACGAGCAGTACTTC	.	TRBD2	TRBV7-8	TRBJ2-7
CASSPQDRSSYEQYF	TGTGCCAGCAGTCCCCAGGACAGGTCCTCCTACGAGCAGTACTTC	once	TRBD1	TRBV6-5	TRBJ2-7
CASSLMAGPDTQYF	TGTGCCAGCAGTTTAATGGCGGGTCCAGATACGCAGTATTTT	once	.	TRBV28	TRBJ2-3
CASSHFPSGDSPLHF	TGTGCCAGCAGCCATTTTCCCTCCGGGGATTCACCCCTCCACTTT	.	.	TRBV7-9	TRBJ1-6
CASSWGTGFDEQYF	TGTGCCAGCAGCTGGGGGACAGGGTTCGACGAGCAGTACTTC	.	TRBD1	TRBV5-6	TRBJ2-7
CASSYPGEQFF	TGTGCCAGCAGTTATCCGGGTGAGCAGTTCTTC	many	.	TRBV6-2/TRBV6-3	TRBJ2-1
CASSVGIAGAYEQYF	TGTGCCAGCAGCGTAGGAATAGCGGGAGCTTACGAGCAGTACTTC	.	TRBD2	TRBV9	TRBJ2-7
CASSPGTGDHEQYF	TGCGCCAGCAGCCCCGGGACAGGGGACCACGAGCAGTACTTC	.	TRBD1	TRBV4-3	TRBJ2-7
CASSARSGTFSYNEQFF	TGTGCCAGCAGCGCTCGTAGCGGGACCTTCTCCTACAATGAGCAGTTCTTC	.	TRBD2	TRBV9	TRBJ2-1
CASSQVSSGMGEFF	TGTGCCAGCAGCCAAGTCTCTAGCGGGATGGGTGAGTTCTTC	.	TRBD2	TRBV3-1/TRBV3-2	TRBJ2-1
CASSLQGPPYEQYF	TGCGCCAGCAGCTTACAGGGGCCCCCCTACGAGCAGTACTTC	.	TRBD1	TRBV5-1	TRBJ2-7
CASSQGLGRGYQPQHF	TGCGCCAGCAGCCAAGGCCTCGGCAGGGGCTATCAGCCCCAGCATTTT	.	.	TRBV4-1	TRBJ1-5
CASSLETRGGSGYTF	TGTGCCAGCAGCTTAGAGACCAGGGGCGGGAGTGGCTACACCTTC	.	.	TRBV7-2	TRBJ1-2